This T cell receptor beta chain was recovered during a study of T cells in Graves' hyperthyroidism and ophthalmopathy. This clonotype has ten or more counts. Germline values: CDR1 MNHNS, CDR2 SASEGT. This CDR3 region has 13 residues. The J segment lost 2 bases and the V segment lost 6 bases, leaving 4 bases of the junction unmatched. The investigators amplified TCR beta CDR3 regions from RNA transcripts. HTBI primers were employed in a first-round RT-PCR of the TCR CDR3. TCRdb re-analysed the multiplex PCR reads in MiXCR, keeping a single row per CDR3 protein. The data show 450,000 to 650,000 distinct CDR3 sequences, approximately 15% seen once.

The TCR sequence derives from a woman aged 18-29 years with Graves' ophthalmopathy. Sequenced sample: blood. The chain is built from TRBV6-1 and TRBJ2-7; 7 nucleotides match TRBD1. The CDR3 bases are TGTGCCAGCAGGACTCAGGGGGCCTACGAGCAGTACTTC. This encodes CASRTQGAYEQYF.